Following are 29 T cell receptor beta chains from one sample sequenced in a study of T cell clonality in common variable immunodeficiency. Clones were read by immunoSEQ multiplex PCR, and TCRdb kept only the in-frame ones, dropping some. The sample holds fewer than 75,000 clones, and no clone turns up only once. Sequencing was performed on peripheral blood mononuclear cells. These TCRs come from a person between 18 and 75 years old in good health.

This clone was counted many times. The read falls 3 residues short of the CDR3 end, and the missing part is taken from the germline J gene. The chain links TRBV6-1 to TRBJ2-1; D call uncertain. Germline CDR1 and CDR2: MNHNS and SASEGT. The germline V and J ends were trimmed by 1 base and 3 bases, with 10 bases remaining between them. CDR3 length equals 15 residues. The CDR3 bases that were read are TGTGCCAGCAGTGAAGAGGCAGGTAACTACAATGAG. This codes for CASSEEAGNYNE. The whole CDR3 sequence is CASSEEAGNYNEQFF.

This clone came up many times. The read terminates 3 residues ahead of where the CDR3 ends, so the germline J gene completes it. This sequence joins TRBV19 and TRBJ1-2; 7 nucleotides match TRBD1. The CDR3 extends over 12 amino acids. CDR1 and CDR2 from the germline V gene are LNHDA and SQIVND (reference sequence). Incomplete CDR3 DNA: TGTGCCAGCCAGGGGGACCCCTGGGGC. Its translation: CASQGDPWG. The full CDR3 is CASQGDPWGYTF. Looking up the rest from reference TRBV19 and TRBJ1-2 gives the full variable domain: DGGITQSPKYLFRKEGQNVTLSCEQNLNHDAMYWYRQDPGQGLRLIYYSQIVNDFQKGDIAEGYSVSREKKESFPLTVTSAQKNPTAFYLCASQGDPWGYTFGSGTRLTVV.

This clone was detected ten times or more. With the read ending 3 residues before the CDR3 end, the germline J gene is used to fill in that end. The chain combines TRBV18 with TRBJ2-5; TRBD1 matches 7 bases. Germline lookup yields CDR1 KGHSH and CDR2 LQKENI. J gave up 4 bases and V 4 bases, and 3 bases lay outside the gene matches. This CDR3 contains 13 residues. This CDR3 is CASSRGQSETQYF. The CDR3 bases that were read are TGTGCCAGCTCACGGGGACAGTCAGAGACC.

With respect to this clone: The CDR3 extends 3 residues past the end of the read, so its final part is completed from the germline J gene. The chain joins TRBV6-4 to TRBJ1-1; unclear D gene. CDR1 and CDR2 from the germline V gene are MRHNA and SNTAGT. This CDR3 is built from 14 residues. The ends were cut back, 4 bases at V and 1 base at J, with 10 bases in the middle. The CDR3: CASSVGGPNTEAFF. The part of the CDR3 DNA that was read is TGTGCCAGCAGTGTTGGAGGGCCGAACACTGAA.

This clone was picked up many times. The read terminates 3 residues before the CDR3 end, so the remaining end is supplied by the germline J gene. V is TRBV5-1 and J is TRBJ2-5, with D possibly being TRBD2 (7 bases). Germline V gene sequence: CDR1 SGHRS, CDR2 YFSETQ. V dropped 4 bases and J dropped 4 bases, with 17 bases sitting between them. This CDR3 is 15 amino acids long. CDR3 sequence: CASSVSKGGRETQYF. Incomplete CDR3 DNA: TGCGCCAGCAGCGTATCAAAGGGGGGGAGAGAGACC.

Many counts were recorded for this clone. From the germline J gene comes the end of the CDR3, since the read stops 3 residues before it. The chain couples TRBV11-2 to TRBJ2-2; 8 nucleotides line up with TRBD2. The length of the CDR3 is 15 residues. CDR1 and CDR2 (germline): SGHAT, FQNNGV. V lost 0 bases and J lost 5; bases outside the gene matches: 2. CDR3 loop: CASSLEASGTGELFF. The CDR3 bases that were read are TGTGCCAGCAGCTTAGAGGCTAGCGGGACCGGGGAG.

This clone was counted at least ten times. The CDR3 end is not reached by the read, which stops 3 residues before it; the germline J gene fills it in. The rearrangement links TRBV6-4 to TRBJ2-1; 7 bases are shared with TRBD1. This CDR3 spans 16 amino acids. Per germline, CDR1 MRHNA and CDR2 SNTAGT. J lost 7 bases, V lost 0 bases, and 9 bases had no gene match. The CDR3 DNA, read in part, is TGTGCCAGCAGTGACTCGATTGACAGGGCCACAAATGAG. It specifies CASSDSIDRATNE. The whole CDR3 sequence is CASSDSIDRATNEQFF.

The sample holds many counts of this clone. This chain's CDR3 is CASSDPWTSGSNEQFF. The CDR3 bases that were read are TGTGCCAGCAGTGATCCCTGGACTAGCGGGAGCAATGAG. The chain combines TRBV6-1 with TRBJ2-1, with TRBD2 matching over 13 bases. The read gets to within 3 residues of the CDR3 end, and the germline J gene fills in the rest. The CDR3 loop spans 16 amino acids. CDR1 and CDR2 (germline): MNHNS, SASEGT. The V segment lost 3 bases and the J segment 6 bases; nucleotides outside the gene matches: 5.

This clone was seen ten or more times. The CDR3 extends 3 residues past the end of the read, so its final part is completed from the germline J gene. This chain uses TRBV15 with TRBJ1-2; no reliable D call. In germline, CDR1 is LNHNV, CDR2 YYDKDF (reference sequence). The CDR3 has 12 residues. Partial CDR3 DNA: TGTGCCACCAGCAGGGGTACTAGCGGC. It codes for CATSRGTSG. The full CDR3 reads CATSRGTSGYTF.

In its sample, this clone was seen many times. The CDR3 end falls 3 residues outside the read, so it is completed with the germline J gene. The chain links TRBV9 to TRBJ2-3; 9 nucleotides line up with TRBD2. CDR1 is SGDLS and CDR2 is YYNGEE in the germline V gene. The trim removed 4 bases at V and 2 bases at J, leaving 8 bases unmatched. The CDR3 sequence is 16 residues long. The CDR3 region is CASSPSAGGNTDTQYF. CDR3 DNA (partial): TGTGCCAGCAGCCCTTCAGCGGGAGGAAACACAGATACG.

This clone was detected ten times or more. The observed sequence ends 3 residues before the CDR3 terminus, with the missing tail filled in from the germline J gene. The genes are TRBV5-5 and TRBJ2-7, with D hard to call. In germline, CDR1 is SGHKS, CDR2 YYEKEE (reference sequence). Trimming took off 0 bases at V and 5 bases at J, with 6 bases between the two ends. The CDR3 is 12 residues long. The CDR3 protein is CASSLEGNEQYF. The CDR3 bases that were read are TGTGCCAGCAGCTTGGAGGGCAACGAG. Variable domain in full (rest from reference TRBV5-5 and TRBJ2-7): DAGVTQSPTHLIKTRGQQVTLRCSPISGHKSVSWYQQVLGQGPQFIFQYYEKEERGRGNFPDRFSARQFPNYSSELNVNALLLGDSALYLCASSLEGNEQYFGPGTRLTVT.

About this clone: The read is 3 residues too short to cover the CDR3 end, so that end is filled in from the germline J gene. The chain combines TRBV2 with TRBJ2-7, with D tentatively TRBD1 (5 bases). CDR1 is SNHLY and CDR2 is FYNNEI in the germline V gene. V was cut by 6 bases and J by 0 bases, with 9 bases left in between. The CDR3 length is 13 residues. This CDR3 is CASRGQGSYEQYF. CDR3 DNA, as far as it was read: TGTGCCAGCAGGGGGCAGGGCTCCTACGAG.

This clone was detected many times. The read stops 3 residues short of the end of the CDR3; the missing end is completed from the germline J gene. The chain joins TRBV5-1 to TRBJ1-4, with D possibly TRBD1 on 5 matching bases. Between the trimmed V and J ends, which lost 3 bases and 1 base, there was a span of 7 bases. The CDR3 contains 14 residues. Germline assignment: CDR1 SGHRS and CDR2 YFSETQ. The sequenced CDR3 bases are TGCGCCAGCAGCTATGACAGAACTAATGAAAAA. Its translation: CASSYDRTNEK. The complete CDR3 protein is CASSYDRTNEKLFF.

This clone was observed many times. The sequenced fragment ends 3 residues before the CDR3 boundary, so the rest is inferred from the germline J gene. This chain connects TRBV10-1 to TRBJ2-3, with D possibly called TRBD1 or TRBD2 (5 bases each). The CDR3 contains 16 residues. V lost 0 bases and J lost 2, with 12 bases in between. From germline, CDR1 is WNHNN and CDR2 SYGVQD (reference sequence). The CDR3 reads CASSESRGQHTDTQYF. The CDR3 bases that were read are TGCGCCAGCAGTGAGTCGAGGGGCCAACACACAGATACG.

This clone was found many times. The CDR3 end lies 3 residues beyond the end of the read and is filled in from the germline J gene. This chain joins TRBV19 and TRBJ2-7; tentative D call: TRBD2 (5 bases). The CDR3 runs 13 residues. The germline V gene encodes CDR1 LNHDA and CDR2 SQIVND (reference sequence). The V end was cut by 6 bases, the J end by 1 base, with 10 bases between. This chain's CDR3 is CASRAAGSYEQYF. Incomplete CDR3 DNA: TGTGCCAGTAGAGCGGCAGGTTCCTACGAG.

This clone was recorded at least ten times. The read stops 3 residues short of the end of the CDR3; the missing end is completed from the germline J gene. The chain has TRBV9 and TRBJ2-3; D is undetermined. This CDR3 spans 13 amino acids. The germline V gene encodes CDR1 SGDLS and CDR2 YYNGEE. Trimming removed 0 bases at V and 6 bases at J, with 8 bases between. CDR3 DNA, as far as it was read: TGTGCCAGCAGCGTAGAAGGCTGGGATACG. Encoded protein: CASSVEGWDT. The entire CDR3 protein reads CASSVEGWDTQYF.

This clone was picked up many times. The sequence runs out 3 residues before the end of the CDR3; the remainder is reconstructed from the germline J gene. The gene calls are TRBV5-1 and TRBJ2-1; D is ambiguous. The CDR3 loop spans 12 amino acids. The germline V gene encodes CDR1 SGHRS and CDR2 YFSETQ. V was clipped by 0 bases and J by 5 bases, with 3 bases between them. The CDR3: CASSLDNNEQFF. The CDR3 DNA, read in part, is TGCGCCAGCAGCTTGGATAACAATGAG.

This clone has at least ten counts. The read finishes 3 residues shy of the CDR3 end, and the germline J gene is used to complete it. This rearrangement joins TRBV20-1 to TRBJ2-1; D perhaps matches TRBD2 (6 bases). The CDR3 contains 15 residues. The V end lost 6 bases, the J end lost 7 bases, and 22 bases lay between the germline ends. Germline V lookup: CDR1 DFQATT, CDR2 SNEGSKA (reference sequence). CDR3 in amino acids: CSASPLAPSGNEQFF. The part of the CDR3 DNA that was read is TGCAGTGCAAGCCCACTAGCTCCAAGTGGTAATGAG.

This clone showed up many times. The read is 3 residues too short to cover the CDR3 end, so that end is filled in from the germline J gene. The chain carries TRBV7-9 and TRBJ2-7, with a weak D call TRBD2 (6 bases). V lost 5 bases and J 0 bases, leaving 14 bases between the germline ends. This CDR3 has 15 amino acids. Germline V lookup: CDR1 SEHNR, CDR2 FQNEAQ (reference sequence). The sequenced part of the CDR3 DNA is TGTGCCAGCAGCCCCCGACTAGGGATCTCCTACGAG. Translated: CASSPRLGISYE. The CDR3 reads in full as CASSPRLGISYEQYF.

This clone appeared many times. The CDR3 goes on 3 residues after the read ends, and that part is filled in from the germline J gene. V gene TRBV2 combines with J gene TRBJ1-6; 7 bases line up with TRBD1. This CDR3 contains 18 residues. Per germline, CDR1 SNHLY and CDR2 FYNNEI. The V and J ends lost 5 bases and 0 bases, in that order; junction bases with no gene match: 10. CDR3 DNA (partial): TGTGCCAGCAGTAAACCGGGACAGCGAAGCTCCTATAATTCACCC. It yields the protein CASSKPGQRSSYNSP. The CDR3 as a whole reads CASSKPGQRSSYNSPLHF.

This clone was detected many times. The read stops 3 residues short of the end of the CDR3; the missing end is completed from the germline J gene. This chain connects TRBV5-1 to TRBJ1-5; TRBD1 matches at 12 bases. Germline values: CDR1 SGHRS, CDR2 YFSETQ. V was clipped by 4 bases and J by 6 bases; unmatched bases: 5. The CDR3 sequence is 15 residues long. Here the CDR3 reads CASSPGTGGGQPQHF. The CDR3 DNA, read in part, is TGCGCCAGCAGCCCCGGGACAGGGGGCGGTCAGCCC. Full variable domain (missing parts from reference TRBV5-1 and TRBJ1-5): KAGVTQTPRYLIKTRGQQVTLSCSPISGHRSVSWYQQTPGQGLQFLFEYFSETQRNKGNFPGRFSGRQFSNSRSEMNVSTLELGDSALYLCASSPGTGGGQPQHFGDGTRLSIL.

This clone was seen at least ten times. The read ends 3 residues shy of where the CDR3 ends; the end is completed using the germline J gene. The chain carries TRBV18 and TRBJ1-1; TRBD1 matches at 10 bases. This CDR3 is built from 17 residues. Germline lookup yields CDR1 KGHSH and CDR2 LQKENI. V lost 3 bases, J lost 5 bases, and 12 bases stayed unmatched. The sequenced part of the CDR3 DNA is TGTGCCAGCTCACCCCTGGGGACAGGGGACCTATTAACTGAA. This gives the protein CASSPLGTGDLLTE. The full CDR3 reads CASSPLGTGDLLTEAFF.

This clone was detected ten times or more. With the read ending 3 residues before the CDR3 end, the germline J gene is used to fill in that end. The chain combines TRBV4-1 with TRBJ1-1, with D tentatively TRBD1 (5 bases). Trimming cost V 7 bases and J 1 base, with 10 bases left between them. Germline loops: CDR1 MGHRA, CDR2 YSYEKL. The length of the CDR3 is 13 residues. CDR3 bases read: TGCGCCAGCACCAGAAGGGGGAACACTGAA. It is translated as CASTRRGNTE. The entire CDR3 protein reads CASTRRGNTEAFF.

This clone was seen repeatedly, ten times or more. The CDR3 end is not reached by the read, which stops 3 residues before it; the germline J gene fills it in. The chain uses TRBV7-9 and TRBJ2-5; 9 nucleotides align to TRBD1. This CDR3 comprises 15 residues. Germline CDR1 and CDR2: SEHNR and FQNEAQ (reference sequence). V shed 5 bases, J shed 4 bases, and the junction held 8 bases outside the gene matches. The sequenced CDR3 bases are TGTGCCAGCAGCCATAACAGGGGGCGCGGAGAGACC. It yields the protein CASSHNRGRGET. The whole CDR3 region reads CASSHNRGRGETQYF.

This clone showed up many times. Read data end 3 residues before the CDR3 end; the end is taken from the germline J gene. V is TRBV5-5 and J is TRBJ1-1; 7 bases match TRBD1. This CDR3 is 14 amino acids long. Germline CDR1 SGHKS, CDR2 YYEKEE (reference sequence). The V gene end was trimmed by 4 bases and the J gene end by 5 bases; junction bases not matched to a gene: 8. The sequenced part of the CDR3 DNA is TGTGCCAGCAGCGTTACAGGGGTAGTAACTGAA. Protein: CASSVTGVVTE. From start to end, the CDR3 is CASSVTGVVTEAFF.

This clone was recorded many times. The read finishes 3 residues shy of the CDR3 end, and the germline J gene is used to complete it. The chain has TRBV14 and TRBJ1-2; D is possibly TRBD1 (5 bases). Germline CDR1 and CDR2: SGHDN and FVKESK. Trimming cost V 4 bases and J 6 bases, with 12 bases left between them. The CDR3 consists of 13 residues. CDR3 bases read: TGTGCCAGCAGCCCAGGGAAAGGGGATGGC. This translates into CASSPGKGDG. From start to end, the CDR3 is CASSPGKGDGYTF.

This clone was seen repeatedly, ten times or more. The read ends 3 residues early relative to the CDR3; the germline J gene fills the gap. This chain joins TRBV5-1 and TRBJ2-2, with a weak D call TRBD1 (6 bases). V lost 4 bases and J 0 bases, leaving 16 bases between the germline ends. Germline V lookup: CDR1 SGHRS, CDR2 YFSETQ. The CDR3 runs to 17 residues. The sequenced part of the CDR3 DNA is TGCGCCAGCAGCCTCCTGACAGGTTTCGCGAACACCGGGGAG. It is translated as CASSLLTGFANTGE. The entire CDR3 protein reads CASSLLTGFANTGELFF.

Of note for this clone: The sequence runs out 3 residues before the end of the CDR3; the remainder is reconstructed from the germline J gene. This sequence joins TRBV5-1 and TRBJ2-1; 8 bases are shared with TRBD2. Germline CDR1 and CDR2: SGHRS and YFSETQ. The CDR3 length is 19 residues. The junction had 24 bases not matched to a gene; V was cut back by 5 bases and J by 8 bases. The DNA read from the CDR3 is TGCGCCAGCAGTTCCACTCCCTCCCTCGGGACTAGAGCGGTGGATGAG. It translates to CASSSTPSLGTRAVDE. The CDR3, in full, reads CASSSTPSLGTRAVDEQFF.

Ten or more counts support this clone. Read data end 3 residues before the CDR3 end; the end is taken from the germline J gene. The chain joins TRBV7-3 to TRBJ2-1, with 8 bases identical to TRBD1. Germline V gives CDR1 SGHTA, CDR2 FQGTGA. The CDR3 is 14 amino acids. Trimming took 5 bases from V and 7 from J; bases not matched to a gene: 7. The sequenced CDR3 bases are TGTGCCAGCAGCAGGGCAGGGGGCCAGAATGAG. Amino acid sequence: CASSRAGGQNE. Given in full, the CDR3 is CASSRAGGQNEQFF.